This T cell receptor beta chain was identified during a study of cytomegalovirus exposure and HLA in healthy donors. This clone was observed a handful of times. The V segment lost 3 bases and the J segment 8 bases; nucleotides outside the gene matches: 13. Germline V gene data show CDR1 as SGHTS and CDR2 as YDEGEE. The CDR3 sequence is 16 residues long. The PCR was carried out with 60 Vbeta primers and 13 Jbeta primers. Using immunoSEQ multiplex PCR, the repertoire was profiled, and TCRdb retains in-frame clones only, with some absent. The table shows 75,000 to 80,000 clones, with about 76% occurring only once.

Sequenced sample: PBMCs. The receptor was derived from a male donor in good health and CMV-seropositive. The chain couples TRBV5-8 to TRBJ1-2; 10 nucleotides line up with TRBD1. The DNA of the CDR3 is TGTGCCAGCAGCTCCCGGACAGGGGGTATTACGGGCGGCTACACCTTC. It specifies CASSSRTGGITGGYTF.